The following is a TCR beta chain sequence with its context. The table lists this clonotype with a few counts. Its target antigen remains unknown. The input lacks base qualities; no much larger clone sits a single base away. Library prep was done by 5' RACE. The sample was run on a NextSeq 500. The TCR library protocol attached a unique molecular identifier to each TCR cDNA molecule to allow correction of PCR and sequencing errors. In the original analysis: TCR identification, UMI-based error correction and CDR3 extraction were performed with Decombinator tools. Expanded TCRs were defined as those above a frequency of 2 per 1,000, corresponding to the top 1% of the tumor frequency distribution. Renyi diversity was calculated using the R vegan package after each repertoire was subsampled 100 times to 5,000 TCRs. CDR3 similarity networks were built from amino acid triplet string-kernel similarity, with CDR3s being connected when pairwise similarity was above 0.82. Through fastp at Q25 and MiXCR, TCRdb rebuilt clones from the public reads, retaining in-frame beta chains. Each entry is one CDR3 protein sequence, shown with its most common DNA and genes. The V and J calls shown here were made by TCRdb, not taken from the authors' results. The sample table shows about 52,000 distinct CDR3 sequences, and around 7.7% are seen once. The ten largest clones add up to about a third of the sample.

The entry originates in a study of spatial heterogeneity in lung cancer (dated by TCRdb to about 2019). The study in broad terms: Donors were some 70 patients with early-stage, untreated non-small cell lung cancer from the lung TRACERx cohort. Follow-up PBMC samples were sequenced whenever available, with a median time to follow-up of around two years after resection. More beta-chain than alpha-chain transcripts were consistently detected, likely reflecting higher beta-chain transcript abundance. In the raw uncorrected reads, each unique combination of TCR and UMI appeared more than ten times on average. TCR alpha and beta repertoires were quantitatively compared across multiple tumor regions, matched nontumor lung and blood in non-small cell lung cancer. Nonsynonymous mutation counts, determined by whole-exome sequencing of tumor tissue, were related to features of the TCR repertoire. At surgery, both alpha and beta chains were TCR-sequenced in 220 tumor regions, roughly 64 matched nontumor lung samples and some 58 PBMC samples. Overall results and qualifications from the work: Ubiquitous expanded tumor TCRs were found in blood more often at tumor resection than at routine follow-up. Additional single-cell paired TCR alpha and beta sequencing was considered necessary to confirm, at a functional level, the hypothesis that regional TCRs recognize regional mutations. Only 14 patients were included in comparisons of baseline and follow-up blood repertoires.

Its CDR3 holds 14 amino acids, cysteine through phenylalanine. The read is trimmed to its CDR3 DNA, 42 bases read in frame from base 1. The germline V gene gives CDR1 as ENHRY and CDR2 as SYGVKD. V is shortened by 5 bases, J by 2 bases, and the region joining them spans 12 bases. The sample's time point label, decoded: blood at routine non-recurrence follow-up after resection. Whole RNA extracted from tumor and nontumor lung tissue, or from cryopreserved PBMC samples, was used for TCR sequencing without cell sorting. Patients were selected for TCR sequencing only if sufficient RNA was available from at least two tumor regions.

Source: PBMCs, taken at follow-up. This chain joins TRBV10-3 to TRBJ2-5; a confident D gene designation cannot be given. The source of this sequence is a female donor with early-stage non-small cell lung cancer. The DNA is TGTGCCATCAGTCCGAGTGGGCGTCAAGAGACCCAGTACTTC. This translates into CAISPSGRQETQYF.